This TCR beta chain came from a study of T-cell memory formation after mild COVID-19. One entry per CDR3 protein results from TCRdb running MiXCR on the 5' RACE reads. The table lists approximately 44,000 distinct CDR3 sequences, 6% to 9.5% of them singletons. With 6 bases clipped from V and 3 bases from J, the junction kept 5 bases outside the gene matches. The CDR3 runs 14 residues. Germline V gene lookup returns CDR1 DFQATT and CDR2 SNEGSKA (reference sequence). Sequenced sample: PBMCs or a T cell subset sorted from them (not recorded which). The receptor was derived from a man aged 18 to 29 who had mild COVID-19 (a few samples of this study predate the infection). Cell type and time point are not known. The chain recombines TRBV20-1 with TRBJ2-1, with 10 bases aligning to TRBD2. For the CDR3, the DNA is TGCAGTGCCGCAACTAGCGGGGTCTACAATGAGCAGTTCTTC. Translation gives CSAATSGVYNEQFF.